Below, 23 T cell receptor beta chains from the same sample are listed, as sequenced in a study of response to subunit inactivated influenza vaccine. One entry per CDR3 protein results from TCRdb running MiXCR on the RT-PCR reads. The table shows some 800,000 distinct CDR3 sequences, with 20% to 25% occurring only once. The specimen was PBMCs from blood, collected 5 days after vaccination. These receptors all come from a man between 45 and 60 years old who received an inactivated influenza vaccine.

This chain joins TRBV19 and TRBJ2-7; D is possibly TRBD1 (6 bases). Germline loops: CDR1 LNHDA, CDR2 SQIVND (reference sequence). The V and J ends lost 5 bases and 4 bases respectively, with 15 bases between them. The CDR3 covers 14 residues. CDR3: CASSLQGSGYEQYF. The CDR3 nucleotides read TGTGCCAGTAGTCTACAGGGTTCTGGGTACGAGCAGTACTTC.

This clonotype showed up just a few times. The rearrangement links TRBV9 to TRBJ2-1; D is uncertain. CDR3 length equals 14 residues. Germline CDR1 reads SGDLS; CDR2 reads YYNGEE. V was clipped by 4 bases and J by 1 base, with 9 bases between them. CDR3 region: CASSPVGSYNEQFF. The CDR3 bases are TGTGCCAGCAGCCCTGTGGGGTCCTACAATGAGCAGTTCTTC.

This clonotype was observed a handful of times. This chain connects TRBV12-3 or TRBV12-4 to TRBJ1-2, with D tentatively TRBD1 (5 bases). This CDR3 contains 12 residues. V dropped 5 bases and J dropped 5 bases, with 9 bases sitting between them. For the CDR3, the DNA is TGTGCCAGCAGTCTGCAGGGATATGGCTACACCTTC. It is translated as CASSLQGYGYTF.

The chain carries TRBV20-1 and TRBJ2-5, with 11 bases fitting TRBD2. Germline V gene sequence: CDR1 DFQATT, CDR2 SNEGSKA (reference sequence). This CDR3 is 16 amino acids long. V lost 6 bases and J lost 2; bases outside the gene matches: 11. The CDR3 DNA reads as TGCAGTGCCGCAAGTAGCGGGGGGGCTTCACAAGAGACCCAGTACTTC. Its protein product is CSAASSGGASQETQYF.

This clonotype was detected only a few times. The rearrangement joins TRBV10-2 to TRBJ2-1; a possible D gene is TRBD1 (6 bases). The V end was cut by 7 bases, the J end by 6 bases, with 16 bases between. Germline V gene lookup returns CDR1 WSHSY and CDR2 SAAADI. The CDR3 sequence is 14 residues long. The CDR3 protein is CASTWPGHTNEQFF. Written as DNA, the CDR3 is TGCGCCAGCACCTGGCCGGGACACACCAATGAGCAGTTCTTC.

The chain uses TRBV5-1 and TRBJ1-1; D gene uncertain. V shed 1 base and J shed 7 bases, with 8 bases lying between them. Germline values: CDR1 SGHRS, CDR2 YFSETQ. The CDR3 is 12 amino acids. CDR3: CASSLLRDEAFF. The CDR3 nucleotides are TGCGCCAGCAGCTTGCTTAGAGATGAAGCTTTCTTT.

This chain uses TRBV7-9 with TRBJ2-1, with D perhaps matching TRBD2 (6 bases). Trimming shortened V by 3 bases and J by 0 bases, and 9 bases separated the two germline ends. Germline V gene sequence: CDR1 SEHNR, CDR2 FQNEAQ (reference sequence). The CDR3 has 15 amino acids. CDR3 in DNA: TGTGCCAGCAGCTTTAGGGAGGCCTCCTACAATGAGCAGTTCTTC. Amino acid sequence: CASSFREASYNEQFF.

The chain is built from TRBV7-8 and TRBJ2-7, with D possibly matching TRBD2 (5 bases). Germline-derived CDR1 and CDR2 are SGHVS and FQNEAQ. The V and J ends lost 1 base and 5 bases respectively, with 15 bases between them. The CDR3 is 15 residues long. The CDR3 spells CASSLVASSAHEQYF. In DNA form, the CDR3 reads TGTGCCAGCAGCTTAGTGGCTAGCAGCGCCCACGAGCAGTACTTC. The full variable domain, completed using reference TRBV7-8 and TRBJ2-7, is GAGVSQSPRYKVAKRGQDVALRCDPISGHVSLFWYQQALGQGPEFLTYFQNEAQLDKSGLPSDRFFAERPEGSVSTLKIQRTQQEDSAVYLCASSLVASSAHEQYFGPGTRLTVT.

A few counts support this clonotype. The chain is built from TRBV7-8 and TRBJ1-1, with D perhaps matching TRBD1 (5 bases). Germline V gene sequence: CDR1 SGHVS, CDR2 FQNEAQ. This CDR3 comprises 18 residues. V was trimmed by 2 bases and J by 1 base, leaving 20 bases between them. The DNA of the CDR3 is TGTGCCAGCAGCTTAAGCAGGGCGAGTGGGGTGCCGAACACTGAAGCTTTCTTT. Residues: CASSLSRASGVPNTEAFF.

The V call is TRBV12-3 or TRBV12-4, the J call TRBJ1-4; TRBD1 aligns across 11 bases. This CDR3 is built from 17 residues. J was trimmed by 0 bases and V by 8 bases; bases with no gene match: 8. CDR3 sequence reads: CASRGQGEFATNEKLFF. In DNA, the CDR3 is TGTGCCAGCCGGGGACAGGGGGAATTTGCAACTAATGAAAAACTGTTTTTT.

A few counts support this clonotype. The chain uses TRBV5-6 and TRBJ2-1; a possible D gene is TRBD2 (6 bases). Trimming pared 0 bases from V and 10 bases from J, leaving 17 bases between. The CDR3 loop spans 15 amino acids. Germline lookup yields CDR1 SGHDT and CDR2 YYEEEE. CDR3 sequence: CASSLGLANSLEQFF. In DNA form, the CDR3 reads TGTGCCAGCAGCTTGGGGCTAGCGAACTCTCTGGAGCAGTTCTTC.

This clonotype has more than one count but fewer than ten. V and J are TRBV4-3 and TRBJ2-2, with a possible D match to TRBD2 (5 bases). The CDR3 contains 15 residues. Trimming removed 1 base at V and 6 bases at J, with 12 bases between. Germline values: CDR1 LGHNA, CDR2 YSLEER. For the CDR3, the DNA is TGCGCCAGCAGCCAAGGTGCAGCGGCCCCCGGGGAGCTGTTTTTT. This gives the protein CASSQGAAAPGELFF.

The genes are TRBV11-3 and TRBJ2-1; 7 bases are a match to TRBD1. V was pared by 1 base and J by 4 bases, with 7 bases of the junction left unmatched. CDR1 is SGHNT, CDR2 YENEEA, per germline. The CDR3 covers 16 residues. The CDR3 coding sequence is TGTGCCAGCAGCTTAGTGGGGACAGCGACTTACAATGAGCAGTTCTTC. Its protein is CASSLVGTATYNEQFF.

This clonotype was seen more than once but under ten times. The chain has TRBV6-2 or TRBV6-3 and TRBJ2-3; the D gene is possibly TRBD1 (6 bases). V lost 0 bases and J 3 bases, leaving 13 bases between the germline ends. Looked up from germline, CDR1 is MNHEY and CDR2 is SVGEGT. The CDR3 totals 16 residues. In nucleotides, the CDR3 is TGTGCCAGCAGTTACTCGGGCAGGGGACGAACAGATACGCAGTATTTT. It specifies CASSYSGRGRTDTQYF.

The V call is TRBV12-3 or TRBV12-4, the J call TRBJ2-1; D ambiguous. The CDR3 has 14 amino acids. Trimming took 5 bases from V and 5 from J, leaving 13 bases between them. CDR3: CASSEYKNHNEQFF. In nucleotides, the CDR3 is TGTGCCAGCAGTGAATACAAGAACCACAATGAGCAGTTCTTC.

This chain connects TRBV9 to TRBJ2-5; tentative D call: TRBD1 (6 bases). The CDR3 is made up of 18 amino acids. V was clipped by 5 bases and J by 5 bases, with 28 bases between them. Germline loops: CDR1 SGDLS, CDR2 YYNGEE. The DNA for the CDR3 is TGTGCCAGCAGGTGGGGGACACCTATATCCCCTCCGGGGGAGACCCAGTACTTC. Protein sequence: CASRWGTPISPPGETQYF.

The CDR3 protein is CASGLSGLTEAFF. Here the CDR3 DNA reads TGTGCTAGTGGTTTGTCTGGTCTCACTGAAGCTTTCTTT. The chain combines TRBV12-5 with TRBJ1-1; D gene ambiguous. Germline assignment: CDR1 LGHNT and CDR2 FRNRAP. The germline V and J ends were trimmed by 2 bases and 4 bases, with 8 bases remaining between them. There are 13 residues in the CDR3.

The chain joins TRBV6-2 or TRBV6-3 to TRBJ2-1; 7 bases fit TRBD1. This CDR3 spans 15 amino acids. The V and J ends lost 6 bases and 2 bases, in that order; junction bases with no gene match: 7. Germline CDR1 and CDR2: MNHEY and SVGEGT. The CDR3 reads CASSAIQGPYNEQFF. CDR3 DNA: TGTGCCAGCAGCGCTATACAGGGGCCCTACAATGAGCAGTTCTTC.

This clonotype was seen more than once but under ten times. The chain combines TRBV28 with TRBJ2-1; 7 bases are a match to TRBD2. CDR1 is MDHEN and CDR2 is SYDVKM in the germline V gene. This CDR3 has 15 amino acids. The V and J ends lost 7 bases and 8 bases, in that order; junction bases with no gene match: 14. The CDR3 DNA reads TGTGCCAGCATAAAGACTAGCAGGAGGGGCCATGAGCAGTTCTTC. This gives the protein CASIKTSRRGHEQFF.

J is TRBJ2-1 and V is TRBV7-9, with 9 bases that match TRBD2. V was clipped by 5 bases and J by 1 base; unmatched bases: 9. CDR1 is SEHNR, CDR2 FQNEAQ, per germline (reference sequence). The CDR3 is 17 residues long. The DNA for the CDR3 is TGTGCCAGCAGCACGGGACTAGCAGGTGGATCCTACAATGAGCAGTTCTTC. This gives the protein CASSTGLAGGSYNEQFF.

V gene TRBV20-1 combines with J gene TRBJ2-1; D not certain. The CDR3 extends over 14 amino acids. V lost 6 bases and J lost 7, with 19 bases in between. Germline V gene lookup returns CDR1 DFQATT and CDR2 SNEGSKA (reference sequence). The CDR3 reads CSASIHEKRNEQFF. CDR3 in DNA: TGCAGTGCCAGTATCCATGAAAAGAGGAATGAGCAGTTCTTC.

The chain is built from TRBV25-1 and TRBJ2-1; TRBD1 matches at 9 bases. The junction had 2 bases not matched to a gene; V was cut back by 6 bases and J by 5 bases. CDR3 length: 13 residues. Germline V lookup: CDR1 MGHDK, CDR2 SYGVNS. This CDR3 is CASRDRGNNEQFF. DNA for the CDR3: TGTGCCAGCAGGGACAGGGGCAACAATGAGCAGTTCTTC.

This clonotype was seen more than once but under ten times. This chain connects TRBV6-5 to TRBJ2-3, with TRBD1 matching over 7 bases. The germline V gene has CDR1 MNHEY and CDR2 SVGAGI. The CDR3 runs to 19 residues. V gave up 2 bases and J gave up 7 bases; unmatched junction bases: 21. CDR3 residues: CASSYGPTTDREWRHTQYF. The DNA of the CDR3 is TGTGCCAGCAGTTACGGCCCCACCACCGACAGGGAGTGGCGGCATACGCAGTATTTT.